The clone carrying this TCR beta chain was counted many times. Its specificity is not known. This specimen comes from a study of neurological immune-mediated disorders. Germline CDR1 and CDR2: SGHRS and YFSETQ. The CDR3 is 15 residues long. V was clipped by 0 bases and J by 3 bases; unmatched bases: 4. TCRdb redid the calling of the 5' RACE reads with MiXCR, one entry per CDR3 protein. The sample lists 77,000 or so distinct CDR3 sequences, around 9.9% occurring once. Study-level points and caveats: HTLV-1-associated myelopathy led in TCR clonal expansion, while multiple sclerosis ranked lowest, below healthy controls. Sharing of CDR3 amino acid sequences among expanded clones across subjects was absent, suggesting private repertoires in all groups.

The origin of this receptor is a man aged 50 to 59 in good health. This chain uses TRBV5-1 with TRBJ2-3; 7 bases agree with TRBD1. Sequencing was done on a sample of PBMCs. DNA of the CDR3: TGCGCCAGCAGCTTGGGGGACAGAAAAACAGATACGCAGTATTTT. Residues: CASSLGDRKTDTQYF. The whole variable domain, filled in from reference TRBV5-1 and TRBJ2-3, reads KAGVTQTPRYLIKTRGQQVTLSCSPISGHRSVSWYQQTPGQGLQFLFEYFSETQRNKGNFPGRFSGRQFSNSRSEMNVSTLELGDSALYLCASSLGDRKTDTQYFGPGTRLTVL.